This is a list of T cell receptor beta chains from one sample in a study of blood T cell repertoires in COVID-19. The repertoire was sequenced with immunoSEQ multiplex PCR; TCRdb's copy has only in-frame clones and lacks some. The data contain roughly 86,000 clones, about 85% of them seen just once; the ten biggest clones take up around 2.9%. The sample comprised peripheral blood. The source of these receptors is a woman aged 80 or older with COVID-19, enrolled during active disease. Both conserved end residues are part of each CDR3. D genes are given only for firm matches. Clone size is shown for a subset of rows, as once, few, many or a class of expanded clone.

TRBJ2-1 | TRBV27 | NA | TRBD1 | TGTGCCAGCAGCAGCCAGACAGGGGGCTTAGATGAGCAGTTCTTC | CASSSQTGGLDEQFF
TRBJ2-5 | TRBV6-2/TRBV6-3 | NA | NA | TGTGCCAGCAGTTTCGATCCGGGAGACTTTTTTTCTGAGACCCAGTACTTC | CASSFDPGDFFSETQYF
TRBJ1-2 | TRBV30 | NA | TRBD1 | TGTGCCTGGAGCTTTGGACAGGGGGGTAATAACTATGGCTACACCTTC | CAWSFGQGGNNYGYTF
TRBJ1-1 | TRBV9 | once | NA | TGTGCCAGCAGCGTACTTTCGTCTACGGGCACTGAAGCTTTCTTT | CASSVLSSTGTEAFF
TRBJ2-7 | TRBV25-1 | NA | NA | TGTGCCAGCAGTGCCTCCCCCAGTCGTAACTACGAGCAGTACTTC | CASSASPSRNYEQYF
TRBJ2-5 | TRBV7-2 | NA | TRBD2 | TGTGCCAGCAGCGGAGCGGGGGGGCCGGAGACCCAGTACTTC | CASSGAGGPETQYF
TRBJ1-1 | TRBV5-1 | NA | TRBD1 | TGCGCCAGCAGCTTGGACAGGGGAGACACTGAAGCTTTCTTT | CASSLDRGDTEAFF
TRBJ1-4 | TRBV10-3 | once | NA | TGTGCCATCAGTGAGACCCGCGGGAGGGAAAAACTGTTTTTT | CAISETRGREKLFF
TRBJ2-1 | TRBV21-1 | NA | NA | NA | CASSKVGQGISYNEQFF
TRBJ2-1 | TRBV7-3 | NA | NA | TGTGCCAGCAGCTTGTGGGCTAGCAGCAATGAGCAGTTCTTC | CASSLWASSNEQFF
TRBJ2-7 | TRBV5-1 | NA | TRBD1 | TGCGCCAGCAGCCCACAGACAGGGACGTCCTACGAGCAGTACTTC | CASSPQTGTSYEQYF
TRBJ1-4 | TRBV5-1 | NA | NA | TGCGCCAGCAGCTTGGAGGTGGGCTATAATGAAAAACTGTTTTTT | CASSLEVGYNEKLFF
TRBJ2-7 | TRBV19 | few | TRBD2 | TGTGCCAGTAGTATCCCGGCTAGCGGGAGCGACGAGCAGTACTTC | CASSIPASGSDEQYF
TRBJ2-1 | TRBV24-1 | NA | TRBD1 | TGTGCCACCAGTGACCCGGGACAGGGGGCTCTAAATGAGCAGTTCTTC | CATSDPGQGALNEQFF
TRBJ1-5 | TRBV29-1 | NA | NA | TGCAGCGTTGCGGACAGTGTCAATCAGCCCCAGCATTTT | CSVADSVNQPQHF
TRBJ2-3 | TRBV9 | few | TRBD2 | TGTGCCAGCAGCGTAAGGTCCCCCACTAGCGGGGGGGAAGATACGCAGTATTTT | CASSVRSPTSGGEDTQYF
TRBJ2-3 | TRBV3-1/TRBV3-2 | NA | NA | TGTGCCAGCAGCCAACCCACGGTGGCAGATACGCAGTATTTT | CASSQPTVADTQYF
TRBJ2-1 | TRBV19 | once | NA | TGTGCCACCCAAGACTATAACTCCTACAATGAGCAGTTCTTC | CATQDYNSYNEQFF
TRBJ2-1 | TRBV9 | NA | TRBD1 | TGTGCCAGCAGCGTAGGAGACAGGGAGTTCCATGAGCAGTTCTTC | CASSVGDREFHEQFF
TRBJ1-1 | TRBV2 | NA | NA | TGTGCCAGCAGCCCCCTAACGAACACTGAAGCTTTCTTT | CASSPLTNTEAFF
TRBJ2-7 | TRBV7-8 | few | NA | TGTGCCAGCAGCTTAGGGCAGGGATTCTACGAGCAGTACTTC | CASSLGQGFYEQYF
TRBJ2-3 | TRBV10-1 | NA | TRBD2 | TGCGCCAGCAGTGTTGCGGGGGGGAACCCAGATACGCAGTATTTT | CASSVAGGNPDTQYF
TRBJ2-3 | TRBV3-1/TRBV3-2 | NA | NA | TGTGCCAGCAGCCACCGACTAGTCACAGATACGCAGTATTTT | CASSHRLVTDTQYF
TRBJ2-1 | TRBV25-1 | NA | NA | TGTGCCACCTCAAAACTATCCTACAATGAGCAGTTCTTC | CATSKLSYNEQFF
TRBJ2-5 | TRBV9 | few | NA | TGTGCCAGCAGTAATACCGGGATTCCAAAAGAGACCCAGTACTTC | CASSNTGIPKETQYF
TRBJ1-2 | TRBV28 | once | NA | TGTGCCAGCAGTCCACCACAGGTTGGCTACACCTTC | CASSPPQVGYTF
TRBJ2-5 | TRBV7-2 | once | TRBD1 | TGTGCCAGCAGCTTTTCTACAGGGGGGGAGACCCAGTACTTC | CASSFSTGGETQYF
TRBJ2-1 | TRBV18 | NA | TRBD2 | TGTGCCAGCACAATCCTAGCGGGAGTGCACAATGAGCAGTTCTTC | CASTILAGVHNEQFF
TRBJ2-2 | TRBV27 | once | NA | TGTGCCAGCAGTTTATCGCCACAGATCCCCGGGGAGCTGTTTTTT | CASSLSPQIPGELFF
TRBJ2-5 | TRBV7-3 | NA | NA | TGTGCCAGCAGCTTACTTAACTTTAGCGGCGGGCGTCTCCGTCCGGAGACCCAGTACTTC | CASSLLNFSGGRLRPETQYF
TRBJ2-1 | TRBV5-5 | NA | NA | TGTGCCAGCAGCTTGGGTCCGTATCATGAGCAGTTCTTC | CASSLGPYHEQFF
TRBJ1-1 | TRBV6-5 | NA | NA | TGTGCCAGCAGTTACACGACACTGACTGAAGCTTTCTTT | CASSYTTLTEAFF
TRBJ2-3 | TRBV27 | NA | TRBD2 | TGTGCCAGCAGTCCCCTGGGACTAGCGGGGAGAATAACAGATACGCAGTATTTT | CASSPLGLAGRITDTQYF
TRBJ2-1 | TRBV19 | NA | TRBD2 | TGTGCCAGTAGGCGACTAGCGGGAAATGAGCAGTTCTTC | CASRRLAGNEQFF
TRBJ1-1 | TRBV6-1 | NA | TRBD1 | TGTGCCAGCAGTGACAACAGGGGGCTGAACACTGAAGCTTTCTTT | CASSDNRGLNTEAFF
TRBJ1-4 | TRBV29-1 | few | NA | TGCAGCGTTCCGGGCGAGAGAGGGTATGAGAAACTGTTTTTT | CSVPGERGYEKLFF
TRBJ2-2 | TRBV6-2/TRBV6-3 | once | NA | TGTGCCAGCAGTACAAACAACGGGGAGCTGTTTTTT | CASSTNNGELFF
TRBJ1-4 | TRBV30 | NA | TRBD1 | TGTGCCTGGACCCAACTGGGACAGGCCGAAAAACTGTTTTTT | CAWTQLGQAEKLFF
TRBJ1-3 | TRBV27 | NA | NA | TGTGCCAGCAGTTCCTTGGGGCCTGGAAACACCATATATTTT | CASSSLGPGNTIYF
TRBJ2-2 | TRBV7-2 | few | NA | TGTGCCAGCAGCTACGACTACACCGGGGAGCTGTTTTTT | CASSYDYTGELFF
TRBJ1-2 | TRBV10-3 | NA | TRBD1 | TGTGCCATCAGTGAGGGGACAGGGGTGTCAGGCTACACCTTC | CAISEGTGVSGYTF
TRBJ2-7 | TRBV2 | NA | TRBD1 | TGTGCCAGCAGGCCCGGGACAGGGAGGTTTGGTTACGAGCAGTACTTC | CASRPGTGRFGYEQYF
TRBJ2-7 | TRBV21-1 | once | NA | TGTGCCAGCAGCCAACACGGAAGCGGGAGGGCCGGCGAGCAGTACTTC | CASSQHGSGRAGEQYF
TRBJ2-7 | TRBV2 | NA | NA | TGTGCCAGCCGCGGGCAGAGGTACTCTTACGAGCAGTACTTC | CASRGQRYSYEQYF
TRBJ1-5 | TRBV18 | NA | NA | TGTGCCAGCTCACCTTTTCTCTGGGAGATGGATGGCAATCAGCCCCAGCATTTT | CASSPFLWEMDGNQPQHF
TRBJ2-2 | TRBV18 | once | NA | TGTGCCAGCTCACCACAACTCCTCACCGGGGAGCTGTTTTTT | CASSPQLLTGELFF
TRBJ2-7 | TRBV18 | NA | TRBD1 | TGTGCCAGCTCACCACCGTCAGGACAGGGCTACGAGCAGTACTTC | CASSPPSGQGYEQYF
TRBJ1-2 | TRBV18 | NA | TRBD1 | TGTGCCAGCTCACCTCTGGGACAGGTTTTTGGCTACACCTTC | CASSPLGQVFGYTF
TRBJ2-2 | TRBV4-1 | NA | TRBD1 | TGCGCCAGCAGCCAATTTGGACAGGGTTTCACCGGGGAGCTGTTTTTT | CASSQFGQGFTGELFF
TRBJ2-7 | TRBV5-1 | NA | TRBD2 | TGCGCCAGCAGCTTGGGACTAGCGGGCCACTACGAGCAGTACTTC | CASSLGLAGHYEQYF
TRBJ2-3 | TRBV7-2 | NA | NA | TGTGCCAGCAGCTTAGCAAACCTTGGGGGGGATACGCAGTATTTT | CASSLANLGGDTQYF
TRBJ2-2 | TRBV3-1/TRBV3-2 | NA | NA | TGTGCCAGCAGTCTTAACACCGGGGAGCTGTTTTTT | CASSLNTGELFF